This passage covers 7 T cell receptor beta chains from one sample sequenced in a study of control samples from healthy donors and cancer patients. Measured with immunoSEQ multiplex PCR; TCRdb has only the in-frame clones, and not every one. The data show about 120,000 clones, roughly 88% seen once. Sequencing used blood. The receptors were gathered from a man between 40 and 49 years old in good health.

The chain combines TRBV30 with TRBJ1-2, with a weak D call TRBD1 (5 bases). CDR3 length equals 13 residues. The germline V gene has CDR1 GTSNPN and CDR2 SVGIG (reference sequence). V lost 2 bases to trimming and J lost 8 bases, with 15 bases between them. In DNA, the CDR3 is TGTGCCTGGAGTCCTTTTGGGGGGGTAGGCTACACCTTC. As protein: CAWSPFGGVGYTF. The entire variable domain, with the rest obtained from reference TRBV30 and TRBJ1-2, is as follows: SQTIHQWPATLVQPVGSPLSLECTVEGTSNPNLYWYRQAAGRGLQLLFYSVGIGQISSEVPQNLSASRPQDRQFILSSKKLLLSDSGFYLCAWSPFGGVGYTFGSGTRLTVV.

The V and J genes are TRBV5-6 and TRBJ1-1, with TRBD1 matching over 8 bases. V trimming: 4 bases; J trimming: 0 bases; junction bases outside the gene matches: 2. CDR1 and CDR2 (germline): SGHDT, YYEEEE. The CDR3 is 14 amino acids. CDR3 loop: CASSRRGLNTEAFF. The CDR3, as DNA: TGTGCCAGCAGCCGCAGGGGGCTGAACACTGAAGCTTTCTTT.

The rearrangement joins TRBV4-2 to TRBJ2-3; 8 nucleotides align to TRBD2. This CDR3 is 15 amino acids long. CDR1 is LGHNA and CDR2 is YNFKEQ in the germline V gene. V shed 2 bases and J 2 bases; nucleotides not matched to a gene: 3. The CDR3 DNA reads as TGTGCCAGCAGCCAAATCGGGGGGGCCACAGATACGCAGTATTTT. Translated: CASSQIGGATDTQYF.

The chain uses TRBV12-5 and TRBJ2-1, with 8 bases identical to TRBD2. The germline gives CDR1 LGHNT, CDR2 FRNRAP. The junction had 8 bases not matched to a gene; V was cut back by 0 bases and J by 4 bases. The length of the CDR3 is 17 residues. This chain's CDR3 is CASGLVLGGVTYNEQFF. In DNA, the CDR3 is TGTGCTAGTGGTTTGGTACTCGGGGGGGTAACTTACAATGAGCAGTTCTTC.

The gene calls are TRBV30 and TRBJ1-2; 7 bases agree with TRBD1. CDR3 length: 13 amino acids. In germline, CDR1 is GTSNPN, CDR2 SVGIG (reference sequence). J gave up 5 bases and V 3 bases, and 6 bases lay outside the gene matches. The CDR3 bases are TGTGCCTGGAGAACAGGGGCTCGGTATGGCTACACCTTC. Translating gives CAWRTGARYGYTF.

This chain links TRBV5-1 with TRBJ2-7; no clear D gene. V lost 0 bases, J lost 2 bases, and 15 bases lay in between. CDR1 and CDR2 (germline): SGHRS, YFSETQ. The CDR3 runs 16 residues. CDR3 residues: CASSLVLSARTYEQYF. As DNA, the CDR3 is TGCGCCAGCAGCTTGGTCTTGTCAGCTAGAACCTACGAGCAGTACTTC.

The rearrangement joins TRBV9 to TRBJ1-1, with TRBD1 matching over 7 bases. CDR1 and CDR2 from the germline V gene are SGDLS and YYNGEE. The V segment lost 4 bases and the J segment 1 base; nucleotides outside the gene matches: 10. The CDR3 runs to 16 residues. CDR3 sequence (DNA): TGTGCCAGCAGCCCTATAATGACAGGGTGGAACACTGAAGCTTTCTTT. As protein: CASSPIMTGWNTEAFF.